A selection of T cell receptor beta chains follows, all from one sample in a study of blood T cell repertoires in COVID-19. Method: immunoSEQ multiplex PCR; TCRdb's copy keeps in-frame clones and lacks some. The table lists 75,000 to 100,000 clones, 88% of them singletons, with approximately 7.3% in the top ten. Sequencing input: peripheral blood. These TCRs come from a man aged 65 to 85 with acute or convalescent COVID-19. Each CDR3 is given with its conserved first and last residue. The D gene is left open where the match is weak. Some rows have no size entry. The others give once, few or many, or a class for an expanded clone.

J gene,V gene,clone size,D gene,CDR3 protein,CDR3 DNA
TRBJ2-7,TRBV7-2,NA,TRBD1,CASSLGTGGSYEQYF,TGTGCCAGCAGCTTAGGGACAGGGGGCTCCTACGAGCAGTACTTC
TRBJ2-1,TRBV2,NA,TRBD2,CASSGTSDSYNEQFF,TGTGCCAGCAGTGGGACTAGCGACTCCTACAATGAGCAGTTCTTC
TRBJ1-6,TRBV7-2,NA,NA,CASSLVSGANSPLHF,TGTGCCAGCAGCTTAGTGTCAGGGGCTAATTCACCCCTCCACTTT
TRBJ1-5,TRBV4-1,NA,NA,CASSQERGASNQPQHF,TGCGCCAGCAGCCAAGAGCGGGGGGCGAGCAATCAGCCCCAGCATTTT
TRBJ2-1,TRBV19,NA,TRBD2,CASSPGLAGTNEQFF,TGTGCCAGTAGTCCGGGACTAGCGGGGACGAATGAGCAGTTCTTC
TRBJ2-3,TRBV28,NA,TRBD2,CASSLRRERSSDTQYF,TGTGCCAGCAGTTTACGGCGGGAGAGGTCCTCAGATACGCAGTATTTT
TRBJ1-3,TRBV11-3,NA,TRBD1,CASSGEGTGSRNTIYF,TGTGCCAGCAGCGGCGAGGGGACAGGGTCGCGAAACACCATATATTTT
TRBJ2-3,TRBV6-5,NA,NA,CASSYGKTRSTDTQYF,TGTGCCAGCAGTTACGGAAAGACACGGAGCACAGATACGCAGTATTTT
TRBJ1-1,TRBV18,NA,NA,CASSPFDRSTEAFF,TGTGCCAGCTCACCGTTCGACAGAAGCACTGAAGCTTTCTTT
TRBJ2-3,TRBV5-1,NA,TRBD1,CASSLAVTGTTDTQYF,TGCGCCAGCAGCTTGGCGGTGACAGGGACCACAGATACGCAGTATTTT
TRBJ2-2,TRBV11-2,few,NA,CASSGGAGDTGELFF,TGTGCCAGCAGCGGTGGGGCAGGGGACACCGGGGAGCTGTTTTTT
TRBJ1-4,TRBV28,few,TRBD1,CASSLSGGGGNEKLFF,TGTGCCAGCAGTTTATCAGGGGGTGGAGGTAATGAAAAACTGTTTTTT
TRBJ2-7,TRBV10-3,NA,TRBD1,CAISGDRLSYEQYF,TGTGCCATCAGTGGGGACAGGTTGAGCTACGAGCAGTACTTC
TRBJ1-4,TRBV10-1,NA,NA,CASSPGSKNEKLFF,TGCGCCAGCAGCCCGGGAAGTAAAAATGAAAAACTGTTTTTT
TRBJ2-7,TRBV3-1/TRBV3-2,NA,NA,CASSPLESRGEQYF,TGTGCCAGCAGCCCGTTGGAGTCCAGAGGGGAGCAGTACTTC
TRBJ2-3,TRBV7-3,once,TRBD1,CASSAGGIGTDTQYF,TGTGCCAGCAGCGCAGGGGGAATTGGCACAGATACGCAGTATTTT
TRBJ2-7,TRBV5-1,NA,TRBD1,CASGTGGGLYEQYF,TGCGCCAGCGGGACAGGGGGCGGCCTTTACGAGCAGTACTTC
TRBJ2-2,TRBV3-1/TRBV3-2,NA,TRBD2,CASSRAGGWTGELFF,TGTGCCAGCAGCCGCGCGGGGGGGTGGACCGGGGAGCTGTTTTTT
TRBJ2-3,TRBV5-6,NA,NA,CASSGDKVPGTQYF,TGTGCCAGCAGCGGGGACAAGGTCCCAGGTACGCAGTATTTT
TRBJ1-2,TRBV2,NA,TRBD1,CASSDEGANYGYTF,TGTGCCAGCAGTGATGAGGGGGCAAACTATGGCTACACCTTC
TRBJ2-2,TRBV29-1,NA,NA,CSVEGGQRTGELFF,TGCAGCGTTGAAGGGGGGCAGCGCACCGGGGAGCTGTTTTTT
TRBJ2-1,TRBV7-8,NA,TRBD2,CASSFRPVGLKYNEQFF,TGTGCCAGCAGCTTCCGTCCGGTGGGACTAAAATACAATGAGCAGTTCTTC
TRBJ2-5,TRBV9,NA,TRBD2,CASSALAGAGETQYF,TGTGCCAGCAGCGCCTTAGCGGGGGCAGGGGAGACCCAGTACTTC
TRBJ2-7,TRBV19,once,TRBD1,CASSADDRGVVYEQYF,TGTGCCAGTAGTGCAGACGACAGGGGCGTTGTTTACGAGCAGTACTTC
TRBJ1-1,TRBV30,NA,NA,CAWSRPPGRAFF,TGTGCCTGGAGTCGACCCCCAGGGAGGGCTTTCTTT
TRBJ2-7,TRBV18,NA,NA,CASSPQSGGYEQYF,TGTGCCAGCTCACCACAGTCTGGCGGCTACGAGCAGTACTTC
TRBJ2-3,TRBV6-2/TRBV6-3,few,NA,CASSYGGAEARYF,TGTGCCAGCAGTTACGGGGGGGCAGAGGCGCGGTATTTT
TRBJ1-4,TRBV18,NA,TRBD1,CASSGDRATNEKLFF,TGTGCCAGCTCAGGGGACAGGGCGACTAATGAAAAACTGTTTTTT
TRBJ2-7,TRBV6-2/TRBV6-3,NA,NA,CASSYSVRQASRYEQYF,TGTGCCAGCAGTTACTCGGTCCGACAGGCGTCCCGCTACGAGCAGTACTTC
TRBJ1-1,TRBV5-1,NA,TRBD1,CASSAGGARTEAFF,TGCGCCAGCAGCGCAGGGGGAGCAAGGACTGAAGCTTTCTTT
TRBJ1-6,TRBV10-1,NA,NA,CASSAFENSPLHF,TGCGCCAGCAGTGCCTTCGAGAATTCACCCCTCCACTTT
TRBJ1-2,TRBV27,NA,NA,CASSLSGAYGYTF,TGTGCCAGCAGTTTATCAGGGGCGTATGGCTACACCTTC
TRBJ2-2,TRBV7-7,many,NA,CASSSGLQGSGELFF,TGTGCTAGCAGCTCGGGGTTACAGGGCAGCGGGGAGCTGTTTTTT
TRBJ1-2,TRBV6-6,NA,NA,CASSREGTYGYTF,TGTGCCAGCAGTCGCGAGGGCACCTATGGCTACACCTTC
TRBJ2-2,TRBV7-3,NA,NA,CASSLHRDTGELFF,TGTGCCAGCAGCCTTCACAGGGACACCGGGGAGCTGTTTTTT
TRBJ2-7,TRBV15,NA,NA,CATSRVQGYEQYF,TGTGCCACCAGCAGAGTACAGGGTTACGAGCAGTACTTC
TRBJ1-6,TRBV23-1,NA,NA,CAARGLCSPLHF,TGCGCCGCACGGGGGTTATGTTCACCCCTCCACTTT
TRBJ1-6,TRBV27,NA,NA,CASSLEASGSYSPLHF,TGTGCCAGCAGTTTAGAGGCCTCCGGCAGCTATTCACCCCTCCACTTT
TRBJ1-6,TRBV11-2,NA,NA,CASSHGQRSSPLHF,TGTGCCAGCAGCCACGGACAGCGAAGTTCACCCCTCCACTTT
TRBJ2-1,TRBV27,NA,NA,CASSRQDNEQFF,TGTGCCAGCTCTCGACAGGACAATGAGCAGTTCTTC
TRBJ2-1,TRBV3-1/TRBV3-2,once,TRBD1,CASSQDLSQGAFPEQFF,TGTGCCAGCAGCCAAGATCTGAGCCAGGGGGCGTTTCCTGAGCAGTTCTTC
TRBJ1-6,TRBV11-2,NA,TRBD1,CASQQGVYNSPLHF,TGTGCCAGCCAACAGGGGGTTTATAATTCACCCCTCCACTTT
TRBJ2-6,TRBV18,NA,TRBD1,CASSLQGASGANVLTF,TGTGCCAGCTCCCTACAGGGGGCCTCTGGGGCCAACGTCCTGACTTTC
TRBJ1-4,TRBV28,NA,NA,CASSSRDKLNEKLFF,TGTGCCAGCAGTTCCCGGGACAAACTAAATGAAAAACTGTTTTTT
TRBJ2-5,TRBV6-6,NA,NA,CASSYSTAAVAETQYF,TGTGCCAGCAGTTACTCGACGGCGGCGGTAGCAGAGACCCAGTACTTC
TRBJ1-6,TRBV5-1,NA,NA,CASSLGDILGNSPLHF,TGCGCCAGCAGCTTGGGGGACATCCTTGGTAATTCACCCCTCCACTTT
TRBJ2-1,TRBV6-6,NA,TRBD1,CASSVGQGRTGQFF,TGTGCCAGCAGTGTGGGACAGGGGAGAACCGGGCAGTTCTTC
TRBJ1-6,TRBV27,NA,NA,CASSLYQGYSPLHF,TGTGCCAGCAGCTTATATCAGGGTTACTCACCCCTCCACTTT
TRBJ2-3,TRBV4-1,NA,NA,CASSQGGLASSADTQYF,TGCGCCAGCAGCCAAGGTGGCCTAGCGAGTAGTGCAGATACGCAGTATTTT
TRBJ1-2,TRBV14,NA,NA,CASSQQANYGYTF,TGTGCCAGCAGCCAACAGGCTAACTATGGCTACACCTTC
TRBJ2-3,TRBV15,NA,TRBD1,CATSIGTGGTDTQYF,TGTGCCACCAGCATTGGGACAGGGGGGACAGATACGCAGTATTTT
TRBJ1-2,TRBV3-1/TRBV3-2,NA,NA,CASSPPGLYGYTF,TGTGCCAGCAGCCCCCCGGGACTCTATGGCTACACCTTC
TRBJ1-5,TRBV2,NA,NA,CASSDGGYSNQPQHF,TGTGCCAGCAGTGATGGCGGGTATAGCAATCAGCCCCAGCATTTT
TRBJ2-3,TRBV4-3,NA,NA,CASSQDVLEGYTDTQYF,TGCGCCAGCAGCCAAGATGTACTAGAAGGATACACAGATACGCAGTATTTT
TRBJ2-5,TRBV18,NA,NA,CASSPGGWETQYF,TGTGCCAGCTCACCGGGAGGCTGGGAGACCCAGTACTTC
TRBJ1-2,TRBV19,few,NA,CASTQGGAIYGYTF,TGTGCCAGTACCCAGGGAGGGGCGATCTATGGCTACACCTTC
TRBJ2-3,TRBV6-5,NA,NA,CASSPGVRNADTQYF,TGTGCCAGCAGCCCCGGGGTCAGGAACGCAGATACGCAGTATTTT
TRBJ2-7,TRBV28,NA,TRBD2,CASSPGAGGSHEQYF,TGTGCCAGCAGTCCCGGAGCGGGAGGTAGCCACGAGCAGTACTTC
TRBJ2-4,TRBV9,NA,NA,CASSGYGNIQYF,TGTGCCAGCAGCGGCTATGGAAACATTCAGTACTTC
TRBJ1-3,TRBV7-2,NA,TRBD1,CASSNRQGSSGNTIYF,TGTGCCAGCAGCAATAGACAGGGGAGCTCTGGAAACACCATATATTTT